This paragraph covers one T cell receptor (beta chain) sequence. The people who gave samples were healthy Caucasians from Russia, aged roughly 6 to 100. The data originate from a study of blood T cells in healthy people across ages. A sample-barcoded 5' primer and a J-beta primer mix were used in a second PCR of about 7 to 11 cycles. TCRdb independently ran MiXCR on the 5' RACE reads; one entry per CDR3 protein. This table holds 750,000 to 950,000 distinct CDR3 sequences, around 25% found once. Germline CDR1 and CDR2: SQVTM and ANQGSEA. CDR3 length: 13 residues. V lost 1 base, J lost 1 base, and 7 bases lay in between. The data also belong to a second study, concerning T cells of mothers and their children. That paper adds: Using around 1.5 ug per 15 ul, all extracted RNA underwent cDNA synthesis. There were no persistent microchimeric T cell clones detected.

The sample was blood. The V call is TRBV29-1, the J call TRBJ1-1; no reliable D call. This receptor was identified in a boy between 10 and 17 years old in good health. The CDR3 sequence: CSVEGPKNTEAFF. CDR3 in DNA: TGCAGCGTTGAAGGCCCCAAGAACACTGAAGCTTTCTTT.